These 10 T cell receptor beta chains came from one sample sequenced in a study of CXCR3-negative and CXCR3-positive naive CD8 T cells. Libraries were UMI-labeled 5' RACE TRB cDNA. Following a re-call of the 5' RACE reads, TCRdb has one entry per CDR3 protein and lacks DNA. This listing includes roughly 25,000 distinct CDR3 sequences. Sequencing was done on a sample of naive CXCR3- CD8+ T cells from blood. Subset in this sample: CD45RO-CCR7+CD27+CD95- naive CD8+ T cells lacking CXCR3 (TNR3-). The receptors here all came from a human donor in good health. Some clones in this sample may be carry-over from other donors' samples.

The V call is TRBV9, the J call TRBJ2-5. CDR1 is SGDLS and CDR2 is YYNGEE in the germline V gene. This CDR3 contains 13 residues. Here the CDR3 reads CASSVNYQETQYF.

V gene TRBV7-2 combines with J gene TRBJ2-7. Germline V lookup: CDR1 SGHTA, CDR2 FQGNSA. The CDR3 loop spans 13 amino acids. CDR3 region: CASSLAEDYEQYF.

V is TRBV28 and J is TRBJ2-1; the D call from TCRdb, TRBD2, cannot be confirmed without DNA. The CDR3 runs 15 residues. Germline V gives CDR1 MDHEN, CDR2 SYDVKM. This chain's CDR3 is CASAPWTSGRGEQFF. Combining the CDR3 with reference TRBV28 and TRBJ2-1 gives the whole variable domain DVKVTQSSRYLVKRTGEKVFLECVQDMDHENMFWYRQDPGLGLRLIYFSYDVKMKEKGDIPEGYSVSREKKERFSLILESASTNQTSMYLCASAPWTSGRGEQFFGPGTRLTVL.

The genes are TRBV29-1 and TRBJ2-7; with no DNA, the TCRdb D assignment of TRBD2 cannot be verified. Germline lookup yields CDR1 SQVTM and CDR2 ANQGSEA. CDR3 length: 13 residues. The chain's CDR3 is CSVETRGAYEQYF.

The chain's CDR3 is CSVEDWRLSDSPNYGYTF. The rearrangement uses TRBV29-1 and TRBJ1-2; no DNA is available, so the TRBD1 call from TCRdb remains unchecked. This CDR3 spans 18 amino acids. Germline V gene data show CDR1 as SQVTM and CDR2 as ANQGSEA.

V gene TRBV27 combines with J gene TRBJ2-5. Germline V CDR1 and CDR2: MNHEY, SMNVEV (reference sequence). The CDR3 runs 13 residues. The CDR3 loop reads CASSLWVGETQYF.

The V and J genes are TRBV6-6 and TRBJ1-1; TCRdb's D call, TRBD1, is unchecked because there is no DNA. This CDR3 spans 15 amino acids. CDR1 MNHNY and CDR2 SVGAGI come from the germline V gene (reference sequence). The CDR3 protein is CASRIRDRGNTEAFF.

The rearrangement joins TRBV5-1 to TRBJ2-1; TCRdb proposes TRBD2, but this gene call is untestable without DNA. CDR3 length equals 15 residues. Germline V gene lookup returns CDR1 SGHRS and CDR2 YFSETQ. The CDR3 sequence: CASSTSGGTYNEQFF.

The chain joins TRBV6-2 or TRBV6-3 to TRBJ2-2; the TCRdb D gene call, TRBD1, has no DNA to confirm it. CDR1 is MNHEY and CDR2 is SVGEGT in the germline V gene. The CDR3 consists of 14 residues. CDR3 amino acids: CASRSGGNTGELFF.

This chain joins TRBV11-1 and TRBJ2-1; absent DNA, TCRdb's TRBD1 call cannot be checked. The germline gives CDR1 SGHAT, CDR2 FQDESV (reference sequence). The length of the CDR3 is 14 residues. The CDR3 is CASSPWGQNNEQFF.